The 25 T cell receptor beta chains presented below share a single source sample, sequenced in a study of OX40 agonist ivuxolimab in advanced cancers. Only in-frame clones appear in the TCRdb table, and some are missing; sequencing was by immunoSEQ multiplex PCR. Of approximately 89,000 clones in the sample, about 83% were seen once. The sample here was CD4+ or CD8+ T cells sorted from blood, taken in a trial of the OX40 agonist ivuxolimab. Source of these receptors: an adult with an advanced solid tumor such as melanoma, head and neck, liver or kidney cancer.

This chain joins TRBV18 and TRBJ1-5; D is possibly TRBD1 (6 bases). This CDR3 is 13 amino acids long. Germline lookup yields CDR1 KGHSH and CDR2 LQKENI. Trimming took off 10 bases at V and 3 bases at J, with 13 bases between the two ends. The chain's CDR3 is CATSQGHNQPQHF. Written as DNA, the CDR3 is TGTGCCACCAGCCAGGGGCACAATCAGCCCCAGCATTTT.

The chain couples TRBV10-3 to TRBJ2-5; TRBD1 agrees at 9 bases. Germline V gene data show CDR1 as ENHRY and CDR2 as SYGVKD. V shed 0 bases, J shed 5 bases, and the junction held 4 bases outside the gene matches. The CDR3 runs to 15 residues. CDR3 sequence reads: CAISESGQGGETQYF. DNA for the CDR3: TGTGCCATCAGTGAGTCGGGACAGGGAGGGGAGACCCAGTACTTC.

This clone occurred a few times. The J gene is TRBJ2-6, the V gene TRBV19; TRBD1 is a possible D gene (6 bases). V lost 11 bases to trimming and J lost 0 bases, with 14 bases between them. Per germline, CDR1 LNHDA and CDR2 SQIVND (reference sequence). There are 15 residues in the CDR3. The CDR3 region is CAAGDGHSGANVLTF. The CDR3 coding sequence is TGTGCCGCAGGGGACGGCCACTCTGGGGCCAACGTCCTGACTTTC.

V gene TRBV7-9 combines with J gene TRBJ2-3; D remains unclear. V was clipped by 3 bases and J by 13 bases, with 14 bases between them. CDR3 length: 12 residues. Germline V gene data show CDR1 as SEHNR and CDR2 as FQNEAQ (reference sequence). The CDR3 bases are TGTGCCAGCAGCTTCGACCCACCCGCAGAGTATTTT. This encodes CASSFDPPAEYF.

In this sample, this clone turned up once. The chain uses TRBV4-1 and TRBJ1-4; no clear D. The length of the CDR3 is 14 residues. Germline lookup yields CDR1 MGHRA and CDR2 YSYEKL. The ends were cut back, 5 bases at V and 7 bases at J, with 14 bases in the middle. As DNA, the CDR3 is TGCGCCAGCAGCTCACGGGAGAAAGGTGAAAAACTGTTTTTT. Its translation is CASSSREKGEKLFF.

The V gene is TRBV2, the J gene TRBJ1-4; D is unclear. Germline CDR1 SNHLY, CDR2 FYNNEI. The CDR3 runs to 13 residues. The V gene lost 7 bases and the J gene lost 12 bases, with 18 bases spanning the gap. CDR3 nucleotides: TGTGCCAGCACTGAGATGGCTACTGGGGAACTGTTTTTT. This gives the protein CASTEMATGELFF.

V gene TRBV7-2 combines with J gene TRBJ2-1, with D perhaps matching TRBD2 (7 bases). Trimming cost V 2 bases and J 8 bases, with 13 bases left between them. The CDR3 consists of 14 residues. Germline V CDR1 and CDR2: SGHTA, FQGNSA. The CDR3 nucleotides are TGTGCCAGCAGCTTATGGGGGGGGCGGGATGAGCAGTTCTTC. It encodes CASSLWGGRDEQFF. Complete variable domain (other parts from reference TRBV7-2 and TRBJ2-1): GAGVSQSPSNKVTEKGKDVELRCDPISGHTALYWYRQSLGQGLEFLIYFQGNSAPDKSGLPSDRFSAERTGGSVSTLTIQRTQQEDSAVYLCASSLWGGRDEQFFGPGTRLTVL.

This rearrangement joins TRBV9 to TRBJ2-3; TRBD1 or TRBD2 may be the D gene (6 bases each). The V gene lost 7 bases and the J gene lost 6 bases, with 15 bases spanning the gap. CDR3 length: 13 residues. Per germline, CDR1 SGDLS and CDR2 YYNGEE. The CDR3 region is CASGRWGADTQYF. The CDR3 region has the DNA TGTGCCAGCGGCCGGTGGGGGGCTGATACGCAGTATTTT.

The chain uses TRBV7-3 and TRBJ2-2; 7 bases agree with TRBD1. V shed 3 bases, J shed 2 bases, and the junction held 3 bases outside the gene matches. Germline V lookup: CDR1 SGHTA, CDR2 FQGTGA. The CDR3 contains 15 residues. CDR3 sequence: CASSFGTVNTGELFF. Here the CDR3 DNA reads TGTGCCAGCAGCTTCGGGACAGTCAACACCGGGGAGCTGTTTTTT.

DNA of the CDR3: TGCGCCAGCAGAGAGATCCAAGAGACCCAGTACTTC. Encoded protein: CASREIQETQYF. The chain uses TRBV5-1 and TRBJ2-5; D call uncertain. This CDR3 is 12 amino acids long. V lost 5 bases and J lost 1, with 6 bases in between. CDR1 is SGHRS, CDR2 YFSETQ, per germline.

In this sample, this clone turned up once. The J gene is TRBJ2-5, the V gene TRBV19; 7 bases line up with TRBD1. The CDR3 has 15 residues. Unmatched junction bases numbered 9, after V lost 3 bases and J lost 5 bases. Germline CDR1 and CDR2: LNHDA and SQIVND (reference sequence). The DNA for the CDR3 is TGTGCCAGTAGTATTGCCAGGGGGTCTAAGGAGACCCAGTACTTC. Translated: CASSIARGSKETQYF.

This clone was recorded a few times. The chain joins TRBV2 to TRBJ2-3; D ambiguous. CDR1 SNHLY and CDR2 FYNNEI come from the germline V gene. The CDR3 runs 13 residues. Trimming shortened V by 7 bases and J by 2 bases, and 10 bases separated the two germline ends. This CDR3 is CASNGPFTDTQYF. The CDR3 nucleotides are TGTGCCAGCAACGGACCGTTCACAGATACGCAGTATTTT.

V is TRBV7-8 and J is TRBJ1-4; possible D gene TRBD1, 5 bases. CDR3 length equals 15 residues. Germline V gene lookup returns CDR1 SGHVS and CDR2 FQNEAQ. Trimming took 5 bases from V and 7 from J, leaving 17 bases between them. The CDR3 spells CASSPRVEGREKLFF. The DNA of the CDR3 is TGTGCCAGCAGCCCCCGGGTGGAGGGACGTGAAAAACTGTTTTTT. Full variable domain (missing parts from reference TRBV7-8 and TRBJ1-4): GAGVSQSPRYKVAKRGQDVALRCDPISGHVSLFWYQQALGQGPEFLTYFQNEAQLDKSGLPSDRFFAERPEGSVSTLKIQRTQQEDSAVYLCASSPRVEGREKLFFGSGTQLSVL.

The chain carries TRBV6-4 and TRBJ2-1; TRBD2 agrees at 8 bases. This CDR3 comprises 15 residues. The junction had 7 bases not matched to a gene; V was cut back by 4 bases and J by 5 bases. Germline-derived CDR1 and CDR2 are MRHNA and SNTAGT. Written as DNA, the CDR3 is TGTGCCAGCAGTGTCGGGGGGGGGTTCAACAATGAGCAGTTCTTC. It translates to CASSVGGGFNNEQFF.

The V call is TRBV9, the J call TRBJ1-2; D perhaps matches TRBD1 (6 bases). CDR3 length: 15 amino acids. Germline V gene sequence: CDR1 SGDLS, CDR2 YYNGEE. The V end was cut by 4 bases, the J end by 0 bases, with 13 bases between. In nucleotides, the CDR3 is TGTGCCAGCAGCAAACGGACAGCCGCTAACTATGGCTACACCTTC. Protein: CASSKRTAANYGYTF.

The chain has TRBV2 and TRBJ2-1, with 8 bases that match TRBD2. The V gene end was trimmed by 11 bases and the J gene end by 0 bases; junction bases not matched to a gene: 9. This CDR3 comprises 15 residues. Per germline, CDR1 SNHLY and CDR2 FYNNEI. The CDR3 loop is CAPGGGPSSYNEQFF. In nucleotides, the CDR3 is TGTGCCCCCGGGGGGGGGCCGAGCTCCTACAATGAGCAGTTCTTC.

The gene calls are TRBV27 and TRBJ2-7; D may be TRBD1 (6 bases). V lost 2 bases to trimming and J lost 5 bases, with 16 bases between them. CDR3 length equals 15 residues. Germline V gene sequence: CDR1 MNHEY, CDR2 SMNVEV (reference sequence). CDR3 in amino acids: CASSLNRVSPHEQYF. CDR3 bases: TGTGCCAGCAGTTTAAACAGGGTCTCACCCCACGAGCAGTACTTC.

The CDR3: CASSPGEGRGYTF. CDR3 sequence (DNA): TGTGCCAGCAGCCCGGGGGAGGGTAGGGGCTACACCTTC. The chain employs TRBV11-2 and TRBJ1-2, with a tentative D call TRBD1 (5 bases). In germline, CDR1 is SGHAT, CDR2 FQNNGV. The CDR3 has 13 amino acids. V dropped 5 bases and J dropped 8 bases, with 15 bases sitting between them.

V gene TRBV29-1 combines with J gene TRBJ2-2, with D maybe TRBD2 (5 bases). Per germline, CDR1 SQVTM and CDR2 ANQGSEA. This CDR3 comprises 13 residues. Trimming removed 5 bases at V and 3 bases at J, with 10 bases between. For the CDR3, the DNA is TGCAGCGTTTTGAGGGTATACACCGGGGAGCTGTTTTTT. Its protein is CSVLRVYTGELFF.

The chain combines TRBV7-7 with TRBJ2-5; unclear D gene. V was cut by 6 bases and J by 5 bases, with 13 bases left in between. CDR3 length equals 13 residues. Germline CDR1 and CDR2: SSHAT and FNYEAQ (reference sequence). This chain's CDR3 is CASSRDLLETQYF. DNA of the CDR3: TGTGCCAGCAGTCGCGACCTTCTGGAGACCCAGTACTTC.

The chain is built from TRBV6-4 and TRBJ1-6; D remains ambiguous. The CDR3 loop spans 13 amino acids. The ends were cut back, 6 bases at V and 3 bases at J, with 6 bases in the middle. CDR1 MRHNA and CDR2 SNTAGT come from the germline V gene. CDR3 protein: CASRGGYNSPLHF. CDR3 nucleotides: TGTGCCAGCAGAGGAGGCTATAATTCACCCCTCCACTTT.

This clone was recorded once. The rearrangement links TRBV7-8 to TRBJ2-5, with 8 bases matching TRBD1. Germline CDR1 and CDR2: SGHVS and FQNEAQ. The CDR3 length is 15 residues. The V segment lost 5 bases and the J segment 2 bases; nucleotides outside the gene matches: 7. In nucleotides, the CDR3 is TGTGCCAGCAGCGAACGGACAGGGCGGCAAGAGACCCAGTACTTC. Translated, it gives CASSERTGRQETQYF.

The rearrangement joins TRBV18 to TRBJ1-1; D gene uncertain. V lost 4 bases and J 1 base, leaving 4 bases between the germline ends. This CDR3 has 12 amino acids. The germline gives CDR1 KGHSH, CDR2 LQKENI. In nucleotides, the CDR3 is TGTGCCAGCTCACGGGAGAACACTGAAGCTTTCTTT. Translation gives CASSRENTEAFF.

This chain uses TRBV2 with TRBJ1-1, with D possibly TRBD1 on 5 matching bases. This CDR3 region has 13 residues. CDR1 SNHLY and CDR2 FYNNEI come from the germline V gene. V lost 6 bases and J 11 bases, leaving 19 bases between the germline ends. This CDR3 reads CASSGTGSVVAFF. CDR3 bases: TGTGCCAGCAGCGGAACAGGCTCCGTGGTGGCTTTCTTT.

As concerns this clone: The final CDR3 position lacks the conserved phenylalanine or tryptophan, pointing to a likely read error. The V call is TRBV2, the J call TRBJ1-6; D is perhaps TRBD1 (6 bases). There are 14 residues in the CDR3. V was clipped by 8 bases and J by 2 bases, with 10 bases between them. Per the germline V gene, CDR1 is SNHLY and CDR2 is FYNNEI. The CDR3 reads CASVRGAYNSPLHL. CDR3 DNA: TGTGCCAGCGTCAGGGGCGCCTATAATTCACCCCTCCACCTT.